These T cell receptor beta chains were read from a single sample in a study of blood T cells in healthy people across ages. TCRdb recomputed calls from the 5' RACE reads with MiXCR, one row per CDR3 protein. The data contain approximately 770,000 distinct CDR3 sequences, about 62% of them singletons. The sample was blood. The receptors stem from a man aged 25 to 40 in good health. The CDR3 runs from the conserved cysteine through the conserved F or W. The D gene is left open where the match is weak. Rows may omit the clone size; those that give it use once, few, many or a size class.

CDR3aa	CDR3nt	v_gene	j_gene	abundance	d_gene
CASSGESSYNEQFF	TGTGCCAGCAGCGGCGAGAGCTCCTACAATGAGCAGTTCTTC	TRBV7-9	TRBJ2-1	few	NA
CASSQQGGQETQYF	TGTGCCAGCAGCCAACAAGGAGGCCAAGAGACCCAGTACTTC	TRBV3-1	TRBJ2-5	NA	NA
CASSEVQGLAGGAAGELFF	TGCGCCAGCAGTGAAGTCCAAGGACTAGCGGGGGGTGCCGCCGGGGAGCTGTTTTTT	TRBV10-1	TRBJ2-2	once	TRBD2
CASSLLGQVYNEQFF	TGTGCCAGCAGCCTATTGGGACAGGTCTACAATGAGCAGTTCTTC	TRBV7-9	TRBJ2-1	NA	TRBD1
CASSLQGLAGYPYNEQYF	TGTGCCAGCAGCCTACAGGGCCTAGCGGGATACCCTTACAATGAGCAGTACTTC	TRBV7-6	TRBJ2-4	NA	TRBD2
CASSHGLAGGKFLYNEQFF	TGTGCCAGCAGCCACGGACTAGCGGGGGGGAAGTTCCTATACAATGAGCAGTTCTTC	TRBV6-1	TRBJ2-1	NA	TRBD2
CVTGRAVRTGKTYEQYF	TGTGTCACCGGCAGAGCCGTCCGAACAGGAAAAACCTACGAGCAGTACTTC	TRBV15	TRBJ2-7	NA	NA
CASSQDYTFYEQYF	TGCGCCAGCAGCCAGGACTACACCTTTTACGAGCAGTACTTC	TRBV5-1	TRBJ2-7	NA	NA
CASSLTSGVGEQFF	TGTGCCAGCAGCTTGACTAGCGGGGTCGGTGAGCAGTTCTTC	TRBV11-2	TRBJ2-1	NA	TRBD2
CASSQPTTSGGAHEQYF	TGCGCCAGCAGCCAACCTACTACTAGCGGGGGGGCCCACGAGCAGTACTTC	TRBV4-1	TRBJ2-7	NA	TRBD2
CASSFFGLAGVGQFF	TGTGCCAGCAGTTTCTTTGGGCTAGCGGGAGTGGGGCAGTTCTTC	TRBV12-3/TRBV12-4	TRBJ2-1	NA	TRBD2
CASSQAGRGSYNEQFF	TGTGCCAGCAGCCAAGCCGGGAGGGGCTCCTACAATGAGCAGTTCTTC	TRBV4-2	TRBJ2-1	NA	TRBD2
CASSKGRDLYF	TGTGCCAGCAGCAAGGGGAGAGATCTGTACTTC	TRBV3-1	TRBJ2-4	NA	NA
CASSFRQPSNTGELFF	TGTGCCAGCAGCTTTCGACAGCCATCGAACACCGGGGAGCTGTTTTTT	TRBV5-5	TRBJ2-2	NA	NA
CASGAGGPGYNEQFF	TGTGCCAGCGGGGCGGGAGGACCAGGGTACAATGAGCAGTTCTTC	TRBV27	TRBJ2-1	once	TRBD2
CASSQLVRYEQYF	TGCGCCAGCAGCCAACTCGTTAGGTACGAGCAGTACTTC	TRBV4-1	TRBJ2-7	few	NA
CASREGRHIQYF	TGTGCCAGCAGGGAAGGGAGGCACATTCAGTACTTC	TRBV28	TRBJ2-4	few	NA
CSARQGAREQYF	TGCAGTGCTAGACAGGGGGCTCGGGAGCAGTACTTC	TRBV20-1	TRBJ2-4	NA	TRBD1
CASIGGSTEQYF	TGTGCCAGCATAGGGGGGAGTACTGAGCAGTACTTC	TRBV6-2/TRBV6-3	TRBJ2-7	once	NA
CASSLEVSGTQFF	TGTGCCAGCAGCTTAGAAGTTAGTGGGACCCAGTTCTTC	TRBV13	TRBJ2-1	NA	NA
CASKAGTVDEQYF	TGTGCCAGCAAAGCCGGGACAGTAGACGAGCAGTACTTC	TRBV6-2/TRBV6-3	TRBJ2-7	NA	TRBD1
CASRRLGGLSTDTQYF	TGTGCCAGCAGACGCCTAGGGGGCCTGAGCACAGATACGCAGTATTTT	TRBV12-3/TRBV12-4	TRBJ2-3	NA	TRBD1
CASAGTLGGYGYTF	TGTGCCAGCGCAGGGACACTGGGTGGCTATGGCTACACCTTC	TRBV28	TRBJ1-2	once	NA
CSARGQGSYEQYF	TGCAGTGCTAGGGGACAGGGATCCTACGAGCAGTACTTC	TRBV20-1	TRBJ2-7	many	TRBD1
CASSEYGTDTQYF	TGCGCCAGCAGTGAGTATGGCACAGATACGCAGTATTTT	TRBV10-1	TRBJ2-3	NA	NA
CASSTRRGNSPLHF	TGTGCCAGCAGCACACGTCGGGGCAATTCACCCCTCCACTTT	TRBV7-2	TRBJ1-6	NA	NA
CATSEVSGRAAEQYF	TGTGCCACCAGTGAGGTTAGCGGGAGGGCCGCTGAGCAGTACTTC	TRBV24-1	TRBJ2-5	few	TRBD2
CASSFRRGGDTQYF	TGTGCCAGCAGCTTCCGCAGGGGAGGAGATACGCAGTATTTT	TRBV11-1	TRBJ2-3	few	NA